This TCR beta chain was documented in a study of T cells in women clearing cervical HPV infection. Points from the study as a whole: Repertoire richness, not evenness, was significantly elevated in CIN3+ cases versus controls.

Comments on this clone: Its antigen remains unknown. The read ends 3 residues early relative to the CDR3; the germline J gene fills the gap.

This CDR3 contains 15 residues. Germline loops: CDR1 SGHTA, CDR2 FQGNSA. The V segment lost 0 bases and the J segment 6 bases; nucleotides outside the gene matches: 4. Produced via immunoSEQ multiplex PCR; TCRdb's table is partial and in-frame only. The sample's table shows approximately 23,000 clones. V usage is TRBV7-2 and J usage is TRBJ1-2; 10 nucleotides line up with TRBD1. The receptor's source is a woman aged 18 to 69 with a cervical HPV16 infection that either progressed to CIN3+ or cleared (not recorded which). The source material was blood buffy coat. This CDR3 reads CASSLAATGGDGYTF. The covered CDR3 bases are TGTGCCAGCAGCTTAGCCGCGACAGGGGGCGATGGC.